The clone carrying this TCR beta chain has only one observation. Its antigen is not known. The entry originates in a study of vaccination and CD4 T cells after COVID-19. Across the whole study: Cells received overlapping spike peptides from SARS-CoV-2, HCoV-NL63, HCoV-OC43 and HCoV-229E as stimulation.

The treatment was: roughly ten-day PBMC culture with coronavirus spike peptide pools or control peptides (ViraFEST assay). Study results and caveats: For convalescent patients, a median 86.3% of reactive clones surfaced exclusively after vaccination. Spike mono-reactivity was evident in 304 of the 307 vaccine-specific clones derived from convalescent patients.

The germline CDR1 and CDR2 sequences are DFQATT and SNEGSKA (reference sequence). The V end lost 6 bases, the J end lost 3 bases, and 15 bases lay between the germline ends. The CDR3 runs 13 residues. Sequenced with the Oncomine TCR Beta short-read assay was DNA taken from cultured CD4+ T cells. Genomic DNA from cultured CD4+ T cells was extracted. TCRdb re-analysed the PCR reads in MiXCR, keeping a single row per CDR3 protein. The sample includes over 15,000 distinct CDR3 sequences, about three quarters of them seen just once. The chain carries TRBV20-1 and TRBJ2-7, with D tentatively TRBD1 or TRBD2 (5 bases each). The source material was CD4+ T cells from blood, cultured in vitro. This sequence was found in a human donor who had recovered from COVID-19. The CDR3 sequence is CSAQPGPIYEQYF. The CDR3 nucleotides read TGCAGTGCGCAACCGGGGCCGATCTACGAGCAGTACTTC.